A selection of T cell receptor beta chains follows, all from one sample in a study of OX40 agonist ivuxolimab in advanced cancers. Assay: immunoSEQ multiplex PCR; the TCRdb copy retains only in-frame clones and omits some. The sample shows under 95,000 clones, 93% of them seen only once. Sequenced material: CD4+ or CD8+ T cells sorted from blood, taken in a trial of the OX40 agonist ivuxolimab. These TCRs come from an adult with an advanced solid tumor such as melanoma, head and neck, liver or kidney cancer. Both conserved end residues are part of each CDR3. Each record gives: V gene, J gene, CDR3 length, CDR3 protein.

>TRBV5-1|TRBJ1-2|13
CASSLIGQDGYTF
>TRBV2|TRBJ2-3|11
CASSEVETQYF
>TRBV9|TRBJ1-1|14
CASSVDSVRTEAFF
>TRBV6-1|TRBJ2-5|15
CASSERGRSQETQYF
>TRBV5-8|TRBJ2-3|14
CASSPLTYSDTQYF
>TRBV6-4|TRBJ2-1|13
CASSDFPSNEQFF
>TRBV4-3|TRBJ2-6|17
CASSPDRYKAGANVLTF
>TRBV2|TRBJ2-7|15
CASSGAGTPVYEQYF
>TRBV9|TRBJ2-7|16
CASSVEVGSLLYEQYF
>TRBV6-5|TRBJ2-1|13
CASSTGTINEQFF
>TRBV4-1|TRBJ1-2|15
CASSQEGRTGDGYTF
>TRBV6-5|TRBJ2-2|14
CASTSLGNTGELFF
>TRBV7-2|TRBJ1-1|13
CASSLGMNTEAFF
>TRBV27|TRBJ2-1|13
CASRGGRGNEQFF
>TRBV5-6|TRBJ2-3|17
CASSFGLNSQLTDTQYF